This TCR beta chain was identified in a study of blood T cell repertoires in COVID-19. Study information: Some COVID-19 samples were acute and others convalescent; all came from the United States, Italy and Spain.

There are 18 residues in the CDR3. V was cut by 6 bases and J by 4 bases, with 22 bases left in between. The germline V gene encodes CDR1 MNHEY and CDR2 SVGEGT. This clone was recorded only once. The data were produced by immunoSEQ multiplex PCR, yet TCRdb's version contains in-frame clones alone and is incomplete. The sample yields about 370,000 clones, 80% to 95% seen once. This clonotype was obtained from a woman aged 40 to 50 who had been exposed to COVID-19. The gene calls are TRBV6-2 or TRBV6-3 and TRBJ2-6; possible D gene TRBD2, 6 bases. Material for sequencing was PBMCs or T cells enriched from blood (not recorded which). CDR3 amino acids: CASSSRRRAEMGANVLTF. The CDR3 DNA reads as TGTGCCAGCAGCTCCCGGAGGAGGGCCGAGATGGGGGCCAACGTCCTGACTTTC.